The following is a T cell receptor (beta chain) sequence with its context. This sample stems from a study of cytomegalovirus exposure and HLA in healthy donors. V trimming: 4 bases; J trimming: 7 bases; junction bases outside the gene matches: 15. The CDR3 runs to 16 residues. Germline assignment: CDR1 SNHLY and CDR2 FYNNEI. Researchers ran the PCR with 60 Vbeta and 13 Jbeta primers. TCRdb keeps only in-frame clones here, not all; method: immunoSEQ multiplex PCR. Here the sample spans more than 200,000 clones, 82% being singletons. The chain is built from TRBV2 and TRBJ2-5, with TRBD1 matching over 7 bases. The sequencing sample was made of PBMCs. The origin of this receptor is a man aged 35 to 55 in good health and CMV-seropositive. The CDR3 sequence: CASSANTGTATRTQYF. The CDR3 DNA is TGTGCCAGCAGTGCAAATACCGGGACAGCGACCAGGACCCAGTACTTC. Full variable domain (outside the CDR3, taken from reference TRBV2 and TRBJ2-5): EPEVTQTPSHQVTQMGQEVILRCVPISNHLYFYWYRQILGQKVEFLVSFYNNEISEKSEIFDDQFSVERPDGSNFTLKIRSTKLEDSAMYFCASSANTGTATRTQYFGPGTRLLVL.